This T cell receptor beta chain originates from a study of shared clonotypes between healthy human individuals. Germline V gene data show CDR1 as SGHNT and CDR2 as YYREEE (reference sequence). The CDR3 loop spans 16 amino acids. V lost 2 bases, J lost 1 base, and 15 bases lay in between. This clone was counted a few times. Its target is not known. Here immunoSEQ multiplex PCR was the method, and the copy in TCRdb shows in-frame clones only, minus some. The sample carries some 1 million clones, around four fifths recorded once. Overall study findings and caveats: Relative to memory subsets, naive subsets generally showed larger estimated richness.

Sequenced sample: memory CD4+ T cells sorted from blood. The subset denotes: CD45RA-negative fraction. The gene calls are TRBV5-4 and TRBJ1-1; D remains unclear. This TCR was recovered from a man aged 18 to 29 in good health. The CDR3: CASSFDRPSWNTEAFF. The CDR3 bases are TGTGCCAGCAGCTTTGATCGTCCAAGTTGGAACACTGAAGCTTTCTTT.